This TCR beta chain was sequenced during a study of ipilimumab plus nivolumab after autologous stem cell transplantation. Data came from immunoSEQ multiplex PCR; TCRdb stores just in-frame clones and leaves some out. The top ten clones hold about a fifth of a sample with about 22,000 clones, 77% of them seen once. CDR3 length: 18 residues. Germline V CDR1 and CDR2: SEHNR, FQNEAQ (reference sequence). Trimming left V 2 bases short and J 4 bases short, with 20 bases between. The rearrangement joins TRBV7-9 to TRBJ2-2, with D tentatively TRBD1 or TRBD2 (6 bases each). This TCR was sampled from a male donor with diffuse large B-cell lymphoma. Sequencing was performed on PBMCs, taken in a trial of ipilimumab plus nivolumab as post-transplant consolidation. The CDR3 DNA is TGTGCCAGCAGCTTATTACTAGGTCGGGGGCGCGGCACCGGGGAGCTGTTTTTT. This translates into CASSLLLGRGRGTGELFF.